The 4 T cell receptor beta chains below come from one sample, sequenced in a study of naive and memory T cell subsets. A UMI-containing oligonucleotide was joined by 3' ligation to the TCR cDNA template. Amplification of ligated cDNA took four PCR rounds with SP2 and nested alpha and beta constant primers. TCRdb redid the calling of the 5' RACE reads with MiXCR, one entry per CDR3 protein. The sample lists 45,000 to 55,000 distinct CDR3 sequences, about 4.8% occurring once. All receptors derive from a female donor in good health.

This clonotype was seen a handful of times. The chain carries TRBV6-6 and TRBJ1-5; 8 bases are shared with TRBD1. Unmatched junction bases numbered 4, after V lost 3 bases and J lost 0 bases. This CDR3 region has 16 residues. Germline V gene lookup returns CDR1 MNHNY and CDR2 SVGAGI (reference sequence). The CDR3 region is CASSYGTGYSNQPQHF. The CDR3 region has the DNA TGTGCCAGCAGTTATGGGACAGGTTATAGCAATCAGCCCCAGCATTTT.

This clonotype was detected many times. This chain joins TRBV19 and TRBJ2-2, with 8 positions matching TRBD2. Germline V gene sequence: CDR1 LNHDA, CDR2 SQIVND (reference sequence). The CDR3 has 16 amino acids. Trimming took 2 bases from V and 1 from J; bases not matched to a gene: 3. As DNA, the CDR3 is TGTGCCAGTAGTATACAAGCGGGGGAGAACACCGGGGAGCTGTTTTTT. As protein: CASSIQAGENTGELFF.

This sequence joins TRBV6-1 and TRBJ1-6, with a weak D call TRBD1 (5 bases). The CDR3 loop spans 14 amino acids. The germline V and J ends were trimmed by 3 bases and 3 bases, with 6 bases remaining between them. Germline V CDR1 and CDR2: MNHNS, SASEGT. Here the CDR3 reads CASSDGGYNSPLHF. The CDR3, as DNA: TGTGCCAGCAGTGATGGGGGCTATAATTCACCCCTCCACTTT.

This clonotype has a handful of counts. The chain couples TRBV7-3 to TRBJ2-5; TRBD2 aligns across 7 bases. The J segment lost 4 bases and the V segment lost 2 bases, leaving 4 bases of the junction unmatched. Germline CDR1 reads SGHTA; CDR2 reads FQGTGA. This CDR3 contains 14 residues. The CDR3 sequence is CASSLLGGRETQYF. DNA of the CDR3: TGTGCCAGCAGCTTACTGGGCGGGAGAGAGACCCAGTACTTC.